Each of the 3 T cell receptor beta chains below was sequenced from the same sample in a study of blood T cell repertoires in COVID-19. The assay was immunoSEQ multiplex PCR, and TCRdb's table has in-frame clones only and misses some. The data hold 350,000 or so clones, with around 88% observed a single time. The sample consisted of peripheral blood. These receptors were obtained from a woman in her 30s with COVID-19, enrolled during active disease.

J is TRBJ2-1 and V is TRBV5-1; possible D gene TRBD1, 6 bases. CDR1 is SGHRS, CDR2 YFSETQ, per germline. Trimming removed 4 bases at V and 4 bases at J, with 12 bases between. The CDR3 sequence is 14 residues long. CDR3 bases: TGCGCCAGCAGCACAGAGACAGGTTACAATGAGCAGTTCTTC. Residues: CASSTETGYNEQFF.

CDR3 DNA: TGTGCCAGCAGTCCGGGACTAGCGGGGAGAGAGACCCAGTACTTC. Amino acids: CASSPGLAGRETQYF. The chain couples TRBV6-5 to TRBJ2-5; 13 bases agree with TRBD2. The length of the CDR3 is 15 residues. J lost 4 bases, V lost 5 bases, and 4 bases had no gene match. CDR1 and CDR2 from the germline V gene are MNHEY and SVGAGI.

On this clone: Different DNA sequences within this sample yield the same CDR3. This chain uses TRBV28 with TRBJ1-1, with D perhaps TRBD1 (6 bases). CDR3 length: 14 residues. Germline assignment: CDR1 MDHEN and CDR2 SYDVKM. Deletions cut 3 bases from V and 4 bases from J, with 12 bases between. As DNA, the CDR3 is TGTGCCAGCAGTTTCCCCAGGGGCCCCACTGAAGCTTTCTTT. Residues: CASSFPRGPTEAFF.